Presented here are 14 T cell receptor beta chains from one specimen sequenced in a study of shared clonotypes between healthy human individuals. CD45RO-negative, CCR7-selected cells formed the naive CD8 fraction, which excluded terminally differentiated effector memory CD45RA+ cells. This table comes from immunoSEQ multiplex PCR, and its TCRdb copy is limited to in-frame clones, with some not included. The data hold 1.5 million to 2.5 million clones, with less than 95% observed a single time. The specimen sequenced was naive CD8+ T cells sorted from blood. Every receptor here comes from a man aged 18 to 35 in good health.

This clone appeared once. This chain joins TRBV5-8 and TRBJ2-7; TRBD2 matches 7 bases. V shed 6 bases, J shed 5 bases, and the junction held 11 bases outside the gene matches. The CDR3 is 14 residues long. CDR1 is SGHTS and CDR2 is YDEGEE in the germline V gene. The CDR3 DNA reads TGTGCCAGCAACCCAACGGGGGGAATCGACGAGCAGTACTTC. It translates to CASNPTGGIDEQYF.

V usage is TRBV7-2 and J usage is TRBJ2-1, with 8 bases lining up with TRBD2. With V trimmed by 0 bases and J by 5 bases, 9 bases remained unmatched. Germline CDR1 reads SGHTA; CDR2 reads FQGNSA. The CDR3 totals 17 residues. The CDR3 DNA sequence: TGTGCCAGCAGCTTAGCGGGTGGCCGGGGGGGCAACAATGAGCAGTTCTTC. This gives the protein CASSLAGGRGGNNEQFF.

The sample holds one count of this clone. The rearrangement joins TRBV6-4 to TRBJ2-3; TRBD2 matches 11 bases. V lost 5 bases and J lost 2; bases outside the gene matches: 18. In germline, CDR1 is MRHNA, CDR2 SNTAGT. The CDR3 consists of 20 residues. The CDR3 region has the DNA TGTGCCAGCAGTAGACTCCGGTTTGCTAGCGGGGGGTTTTTCACAGATACGCAGTATTTT. Its protein product is CASSRLRFASGGFFTDTQYF.

The CDR3 region is CASSWGADEQFF. The CDR3 DNA sequence: TGTGCCAGCAGTTGGGGGGCCGATGAGCAGTTCTTC. V usage is TRBV27 and J usage is TRBJ2-1; either TRBD1 or TRBD2 may supply D (6 bases each). Germline CDR1 and CDR2: MNHEY and SMNVEV (reference sequence). CDR3 length: 12 residues. The V end was cut by 4 bases, the J end by 8 bases, with 9 bases between.

The rearrangement links TRBV11-2 to TRBJ2-5; 7 bases are shared with TRBD2. The CDR3 has 15 amino acids. V lost 2 bases, J lost 0 bases, and 3 bases stayed unmatched. The germline V gene encodes CDR1 SGHAT and CDR2 FQNNGV. Here the CDR3 reads CASSLSGEYQETQYF. In DNA form, the CDR3 reads TGTGCCAGCAGCTTAAGCGGGGAGTACCAAGAGACCCAGTACTTC.

The chain employs TRBV6-1 and TRBJ2-7; D possibly matches TRBD1 or TRBD2 (5 bases each). V lost 2 bases and J lost 2, with 10 bases in between. The CDR3 loop spans 14 amino acids. Germline V CDR1 and CDR2: MNHNS, SASEGT. CDR3 sequence (DNA): TGTGCCAGCAGTGAAAGAGGGGATCCCTACGAGCAGTACTTC. The encoded protein is CASSERGDPYEQYF.

A single count supports this clone. This specimen includes other DNA sequences encoding the same CDR3. J is TRBJ2-2 and V is TRBV27; D possibly corresponds to TRBD2 (6 bases). Deletions cut 4 bases from V and 5 bases from J, with 11 bases between. The CDR3 is 14 amino acids. Germline V gives CDR1 MNHEY, CDR2 SMNVEV (reference sequence). DNA of the CDR3: TGTGCCAGCAGTTGGGGCGGAGGGACCGGGGAGCTGTTTTTT. This translates into CASSWGGGTGELFF.

The chain employs TRBV6-6 and TRBJ1-4; a possible D gene is TRBD1 (6 bases). CDR3 length: 15 residues. Germline CDR1 reads MNHNY; CDR2 reads SVGAGI (reference sequence). Trimming shortened V by 0 bases and J by 8 bases, and 13 bases separated the two germline ends. The CDR3, as DNA: TGTGCCAGCAGTTACTCTACAGGGTCTAGAGAAAAACTGTTTTTT. Its protein is CASSYSTGSREKLFF.

Of note for this clone: The same CDR3 also results from other DNA sequences found in this sample. The V gene is TRBV19, the J gene TRBJ2-7; weak D call: TRBD1 (6 bases). The V end was cut by 8 bases, the J end by 0 bases, with 17 bases between. The V gene's germline CDR1 is LNHDA and CDR2 SQIVND (reference sequence). The CDR3 consists of 15 residues. The CDR3 DNA sequence: TGTGCCAGTTCCATTGGGGGCCTCAGCTCCTACGAGCAGTACTTC. It encodes CASSIGGLSSYEQYF.

The rearrangement uses TRBV13 and TRBJ2-1, with 9 bases that match TRBD2. The germline V gene encodes CDR1 PRHDT and CDR2 FYEKMQ (reference sequence). The V gene end was trimmed by 5 bases and the J gene end by 8 bases; junction bases not matched to a gene: 10. This CDR3 comprises 15 residues. CDR3 in DNA: TGTGCCAGCAGCCGCCCGCGAGGCGGGGGGGATGAGCAGTTCTTC. Protein sequence: CASSRPRGGGDEQFF.

The chain carries TRBV27 and TRBJ2-1; D gene ambiguous. V was cut by 8 bases and J by 4 bases, with 12 bases left in between. The CDR3 loop spans 13 amino acids. Per the germline V gene, CDR1 is MNHEY and CDR2 is SMNVEV (reference sequence). The CDR3 nucleotides read TGTGCCAGCTCAACCGGACGGTACAATGAGCAGTTCTTC. It translates to CASSTGRYNEQFF.

The chain is built from TRBV6-5 and TRBJ2-7, with D possibly called TRBD1 or TRBD2 (5 bases each). This CDR3 has 14 amino acids. The ends were cut back, 0 bases at V and 5 bases at J, with 11 bases in the middle. Germline-derived CDR1 and CDR2 are MNHEY and SVGAGI. The CDR3, as DNA: TGTGCCAGCAGTTACTCGAAGAGGGGCCACGAGCAGTACTTC. Its protein is CASSYSKRGHEQYF.

This sequence joins TRBV2 and TRBJ2-3; 9 bases agree with TRBD1. Germline V gene sequence: CDR1 SNHLY, CDR2 FYNNEI. Unmatched junction bases numbered 7, after V lost 5 bases and J lost 4 bases. CDR3 length: 15 amino acids. DNA for the CDR3: TGTGCCAGCAGTTGGGTACAGGGGGCAGCAGATACGCAGTATTTT. Translating gives CASSWVQGAADTQYF.

V and J are TRBV30 and TRBJ1-4; D call uncertain. This CDR3 spans 14 amino acids. The V end was cut by 0 bases, the J end by 4 bases, with 9 bases between. CDR1 is GTSNPN, CDR2 SVGIG, per germline (reference sequence). The CDR3: CAWSVGGYNEKLFF. CDR3 sequence (DNA): TGTGCCTGGAGTGTAGGCGGGTATAATGAAAAACTGTTTTTT.